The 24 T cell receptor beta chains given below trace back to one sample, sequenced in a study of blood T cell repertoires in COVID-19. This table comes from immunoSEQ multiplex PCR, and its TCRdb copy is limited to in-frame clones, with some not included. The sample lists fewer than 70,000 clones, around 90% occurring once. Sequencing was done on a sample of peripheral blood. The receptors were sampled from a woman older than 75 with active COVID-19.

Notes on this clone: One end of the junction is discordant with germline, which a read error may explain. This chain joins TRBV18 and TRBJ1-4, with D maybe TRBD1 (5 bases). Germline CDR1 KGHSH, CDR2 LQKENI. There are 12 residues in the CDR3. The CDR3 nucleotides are TGTGCCAGCTCACCGGGGAGGGTTAGGGGCTGTTTT. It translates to CASSPGRVRGCF. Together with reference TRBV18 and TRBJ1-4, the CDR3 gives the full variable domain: NAGVMQNPRHLVRRRGQEARLRCSPMKGHSHVYWYRQLPEEGLKFMVYLQKENIIDESGMPKERFSAEFPKEGPSILRIQQVVRGDSAAYFCASSPGRVRGCFGSGTQLSVL.

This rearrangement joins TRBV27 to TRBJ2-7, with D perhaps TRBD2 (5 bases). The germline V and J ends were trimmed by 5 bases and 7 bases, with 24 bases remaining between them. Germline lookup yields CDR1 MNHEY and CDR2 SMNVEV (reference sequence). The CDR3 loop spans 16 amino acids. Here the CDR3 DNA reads TGTGCCAGCAGTCCGACCGGGCCCCTCGGTTCGGGGGAGCAGTACTTC. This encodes CASSPTGPLGSGEQYF.

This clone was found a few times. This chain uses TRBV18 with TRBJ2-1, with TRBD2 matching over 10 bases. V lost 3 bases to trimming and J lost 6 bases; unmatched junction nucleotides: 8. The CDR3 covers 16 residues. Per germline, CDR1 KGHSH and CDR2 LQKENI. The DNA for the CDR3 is TGTGCCAGCTCACCGCTCGGACTAGCGGCACCCAATGAGCAGTTCTTC. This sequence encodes CASSPLGLAAPNEQFF.

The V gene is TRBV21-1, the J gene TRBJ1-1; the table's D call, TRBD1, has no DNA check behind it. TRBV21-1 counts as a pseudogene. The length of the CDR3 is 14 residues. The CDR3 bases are TGTGCCAGCAGCAAAGGCGGGACAGGCTGTGAAGCTTTCTTT. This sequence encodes CASSKGGTGCEAFF.

DNA of the CDR3: TGCGCCAGCAGCCAGGACAGGGTTTCAATTCAGCCCCAGCATTTT. Its protein product is CASSQDRVSIQPQHF. The chain couples TRBV4-1 to TRBJ1-5; 8 nucleotides align to TRBD1. Trimming took 3 bases from V and 6 from J; bases not matched to a gene: 7. This CDR3 comprises 15 residues. The germline CDR1 and CDR2 sequences are MGHRA and YSYEKL.

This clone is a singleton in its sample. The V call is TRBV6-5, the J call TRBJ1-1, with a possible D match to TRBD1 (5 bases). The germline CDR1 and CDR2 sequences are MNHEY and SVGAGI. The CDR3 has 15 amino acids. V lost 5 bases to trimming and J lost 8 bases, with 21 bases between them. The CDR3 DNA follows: TGTGCCAGCAGTCCGTCCGGGGGGACCGAAGCGGAAGCTTTCTTT. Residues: CASSPSGGTEAEAFF.

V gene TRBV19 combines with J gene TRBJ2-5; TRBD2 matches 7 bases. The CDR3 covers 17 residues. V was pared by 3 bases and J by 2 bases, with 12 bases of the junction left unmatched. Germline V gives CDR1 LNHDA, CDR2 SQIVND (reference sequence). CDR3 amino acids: CASSMEGRRGVQETQYF. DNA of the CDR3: TGTGCCAGTAGTATGGAAGGTCGACGGGGGGTGCAAGAGACCCAGTACTTC.

CDR3 nucleotide sequence: TGTGCCAGCAGTTCGGCGGGGGGGCCGGATGAGCAGTTCTTC. As protein: CASSSAGGPDEQFF. The chain employs TRBV28 and TRBJ2-1; 9 bases agree with TRBD2. This CDR3 region has 14 residues. Per the germline V gene, CDR1 is MDHEN and CDR2 is SYDVKM. V was pared by 4 bases and J by 8 bases, with 6 bases of the junction left unmatched. The whole variable domain, filled in from reference TRBV28 and TRBJ2-1, reads DVKVTQSSRYLVKRTGEKVFLECVQDMDHENMFWYRQDPGLGLRLIYFSYDVKMKEKGDIPEGYSVSREKKERFSLILESASTNQTSMYLCASSSAGGPDEQFFGPGTRLTVL.

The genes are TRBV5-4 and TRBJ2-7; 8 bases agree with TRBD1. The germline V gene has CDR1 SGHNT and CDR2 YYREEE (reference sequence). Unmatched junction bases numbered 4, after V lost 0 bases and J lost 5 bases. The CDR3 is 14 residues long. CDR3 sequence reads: CASSLDRGTHEQYV. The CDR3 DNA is TGTGCCAGCAGCTTGGACAGGGGGACCCACGAGCAGTACGTC.

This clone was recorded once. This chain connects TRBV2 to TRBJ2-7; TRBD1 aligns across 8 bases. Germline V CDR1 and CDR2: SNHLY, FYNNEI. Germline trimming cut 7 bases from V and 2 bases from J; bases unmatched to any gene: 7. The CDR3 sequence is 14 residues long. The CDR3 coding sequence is TGTGCCAGCACAAAATCAGGGGGCCCCTACGAGCAGTACGTC. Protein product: CASTKSGGPYEQYV.

CDR3 sequence: CASSMGLARSGELFF. CDR3 nucleotides: TGTGCCAGCAGTATGGGACTTGCGAGGTCCGGGGAGCTGTTTTTT. The V call is TRBV5-4, the J call TRBJ2-2, with D perhaps matching TRBD2 (6 bases). Trimming shortened V by 5 bases and J by 6 bases, and 17 bases separated the two germline ends. CDR1 is SGHNT, CDR2 YYREEE, per germline (reference sequence). This CDR3 region has 15 residues.

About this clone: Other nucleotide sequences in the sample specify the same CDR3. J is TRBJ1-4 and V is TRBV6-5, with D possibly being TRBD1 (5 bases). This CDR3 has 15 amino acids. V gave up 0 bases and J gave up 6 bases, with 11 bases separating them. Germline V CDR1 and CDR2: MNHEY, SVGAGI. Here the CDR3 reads CASSYSGSGDEKLFF. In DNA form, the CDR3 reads TGTGCCAGCAGTTACTCTGGGTCGGGGGATGAAAAACTGTTTTTT.

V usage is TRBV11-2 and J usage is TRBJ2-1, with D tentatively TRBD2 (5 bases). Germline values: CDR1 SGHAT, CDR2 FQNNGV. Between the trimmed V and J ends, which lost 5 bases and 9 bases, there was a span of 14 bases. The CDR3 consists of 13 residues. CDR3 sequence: CASSPESGGEQFF. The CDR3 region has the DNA TGTGCCAGCAGCCCGGAGAGCGGCGGTGAGCAGTTCTTC.

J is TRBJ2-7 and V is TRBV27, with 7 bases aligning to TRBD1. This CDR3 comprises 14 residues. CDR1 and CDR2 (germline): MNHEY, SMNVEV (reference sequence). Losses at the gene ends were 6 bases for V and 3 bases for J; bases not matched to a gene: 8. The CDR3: CASRRPGTVYEQYF. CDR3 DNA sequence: TGTGCCAGCAGACGCCCCGGGACAGTCTACGAGCAGTACTTC.

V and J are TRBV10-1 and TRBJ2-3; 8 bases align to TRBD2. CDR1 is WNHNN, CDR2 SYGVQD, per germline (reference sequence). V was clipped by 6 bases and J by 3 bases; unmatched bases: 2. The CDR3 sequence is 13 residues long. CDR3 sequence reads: CASSTSGTDTQYF. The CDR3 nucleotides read TGCGCCAGCAGCACTAGCGGAACAGATACGCAGTATTTT.

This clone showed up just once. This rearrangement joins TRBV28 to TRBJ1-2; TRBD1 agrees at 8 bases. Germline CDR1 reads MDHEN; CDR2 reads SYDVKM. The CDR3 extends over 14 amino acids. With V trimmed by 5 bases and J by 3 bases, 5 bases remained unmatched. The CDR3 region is CASSQAGGHYGYTF. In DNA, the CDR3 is TGTGCCAGCAGTCAAGCAGGGGGCCACTATGGCTACACCTTC.

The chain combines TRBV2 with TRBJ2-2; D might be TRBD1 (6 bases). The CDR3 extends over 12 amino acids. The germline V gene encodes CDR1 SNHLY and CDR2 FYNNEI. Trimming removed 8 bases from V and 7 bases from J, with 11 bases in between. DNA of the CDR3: TGTGCCAGCCGCTCACAGGGCGGGGAGCTGTTTTTT. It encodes CASRSQGGELFF.

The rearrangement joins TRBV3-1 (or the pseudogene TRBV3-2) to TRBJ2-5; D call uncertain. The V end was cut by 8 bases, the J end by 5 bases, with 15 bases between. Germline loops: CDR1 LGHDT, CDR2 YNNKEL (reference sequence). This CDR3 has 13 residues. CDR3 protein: CASLTPRSETQYF. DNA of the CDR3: TGTGCCAGCCTCACTCCTAGGTCGGAGACCCAGTACTTC.

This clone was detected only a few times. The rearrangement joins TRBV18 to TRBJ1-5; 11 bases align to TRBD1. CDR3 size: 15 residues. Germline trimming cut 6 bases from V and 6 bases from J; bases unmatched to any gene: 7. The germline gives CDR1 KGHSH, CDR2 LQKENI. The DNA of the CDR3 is TGTGCCAGCTCGGGACAGGGGGGACGGGGTCAGCCCCAGCATTTT. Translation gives CASSGQGGRGQPQHF. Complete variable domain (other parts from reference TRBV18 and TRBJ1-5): NAGVMQNPRHLVRRRGQEARLRCSPMKGHSHVYWYRQLPEEGLKFMVYLQKENIIDESGMPKERFSAEFPKEGPSILRIQQVVRGDSAAYFCASSGQGGRGQPQHFGDGTRLSIL.

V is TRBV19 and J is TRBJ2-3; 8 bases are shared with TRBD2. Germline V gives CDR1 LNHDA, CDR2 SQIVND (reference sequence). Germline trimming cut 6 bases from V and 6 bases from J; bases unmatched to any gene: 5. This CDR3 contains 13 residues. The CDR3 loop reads CASSGRARDTQYF. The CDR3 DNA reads TGTGCCAGTAGCGGGAGGGCCAGGGATACGCAGTATTTT.

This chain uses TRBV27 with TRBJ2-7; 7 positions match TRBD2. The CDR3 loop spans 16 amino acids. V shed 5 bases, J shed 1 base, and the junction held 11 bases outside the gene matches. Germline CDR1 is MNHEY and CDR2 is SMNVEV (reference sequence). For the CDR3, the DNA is TGTGCCAGCAGTCCCTGGGCCAGCGGGACGTCCTACGAGCAGTACTTC. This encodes CASSPWASGTSYEQYF.

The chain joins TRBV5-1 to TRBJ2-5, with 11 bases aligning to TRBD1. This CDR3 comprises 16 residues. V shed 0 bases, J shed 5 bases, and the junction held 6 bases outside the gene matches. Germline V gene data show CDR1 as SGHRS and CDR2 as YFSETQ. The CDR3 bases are TGCGCCAGCAGCTTGGCCCCGGGACAGGGGGGGGAGACCCAGTACTTC. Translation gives CASSLAPGQGGETQYF.

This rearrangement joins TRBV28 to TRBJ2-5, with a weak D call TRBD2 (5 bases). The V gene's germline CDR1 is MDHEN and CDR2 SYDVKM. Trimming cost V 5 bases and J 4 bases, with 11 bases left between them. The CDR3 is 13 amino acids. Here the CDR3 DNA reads TGTGCCAGCAGTCCAATGGGGAGAGAGACCCAGTACTTC. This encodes CASSPMGRETQYF.

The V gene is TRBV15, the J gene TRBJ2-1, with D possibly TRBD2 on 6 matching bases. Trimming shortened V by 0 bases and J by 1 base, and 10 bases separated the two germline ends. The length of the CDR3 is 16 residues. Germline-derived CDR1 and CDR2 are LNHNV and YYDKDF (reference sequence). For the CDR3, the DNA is TGTGCCACCAGCAGAGATCACGGAGGGTCCTACAATGAGCAGTTCTTC. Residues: CATSRDHGGSYNEQFF.